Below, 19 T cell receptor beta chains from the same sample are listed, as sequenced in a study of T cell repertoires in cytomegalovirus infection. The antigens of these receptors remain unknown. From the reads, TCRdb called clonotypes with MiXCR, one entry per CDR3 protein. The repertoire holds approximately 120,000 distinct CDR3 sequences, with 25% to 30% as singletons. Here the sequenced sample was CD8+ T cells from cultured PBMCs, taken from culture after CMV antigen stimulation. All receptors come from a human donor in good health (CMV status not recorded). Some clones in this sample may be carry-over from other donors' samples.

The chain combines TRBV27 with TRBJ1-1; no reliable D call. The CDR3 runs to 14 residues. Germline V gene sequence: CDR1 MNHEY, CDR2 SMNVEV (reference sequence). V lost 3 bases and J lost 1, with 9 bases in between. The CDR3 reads CASSFFGPNTEAFF. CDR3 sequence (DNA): TGTGCCAGCAGTTTTTTTGGCCCGAACACTGAAGCTTTCTTT.

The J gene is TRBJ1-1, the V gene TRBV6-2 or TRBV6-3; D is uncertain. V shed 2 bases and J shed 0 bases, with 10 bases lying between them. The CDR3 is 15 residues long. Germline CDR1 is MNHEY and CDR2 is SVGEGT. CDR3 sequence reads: CASSYTRSLNTEAFF. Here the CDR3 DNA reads TGTGCCAGCAGTTACACAAGGAGTTTGAACACTGAAGCTTTCTTT.

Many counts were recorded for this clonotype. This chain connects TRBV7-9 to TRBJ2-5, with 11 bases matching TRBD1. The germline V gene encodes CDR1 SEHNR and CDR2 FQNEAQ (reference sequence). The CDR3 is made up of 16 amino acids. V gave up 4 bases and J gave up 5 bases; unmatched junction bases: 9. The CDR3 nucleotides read TGTGCCAGCAGCTCCAACGGACAGGGGGCAGAGGAGACCCAGTACTTC. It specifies CASSSNGQGAEETQYF.

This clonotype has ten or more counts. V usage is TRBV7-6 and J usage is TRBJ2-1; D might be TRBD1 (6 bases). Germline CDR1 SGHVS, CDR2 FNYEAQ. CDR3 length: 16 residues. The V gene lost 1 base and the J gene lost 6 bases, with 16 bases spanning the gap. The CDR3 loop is CASSLDRQELGNEQFF. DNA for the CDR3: TGTGCCAGCAGCTTAGATAGACAGGAGCTAGGCAATGAGCAGTTCTTC.

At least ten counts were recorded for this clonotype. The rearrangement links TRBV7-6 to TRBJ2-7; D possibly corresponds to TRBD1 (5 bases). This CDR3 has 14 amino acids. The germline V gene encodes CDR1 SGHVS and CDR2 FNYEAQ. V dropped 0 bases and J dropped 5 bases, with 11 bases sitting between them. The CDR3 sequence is CASSLAQGINEQYF. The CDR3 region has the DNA TGTGCCAGCAGCTTAGCGCAGGGAATCAACGAGCAGTACTTC.

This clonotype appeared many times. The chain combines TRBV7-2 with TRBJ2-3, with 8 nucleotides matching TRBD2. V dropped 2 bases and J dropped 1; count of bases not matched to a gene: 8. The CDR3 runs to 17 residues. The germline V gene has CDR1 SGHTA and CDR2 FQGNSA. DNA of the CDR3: TGTGCCAGCAGCTTATATTTTAGCGGGGCTCGCACAGATACGCAGTATTTT. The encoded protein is CASSLYFSGARTDTQYF. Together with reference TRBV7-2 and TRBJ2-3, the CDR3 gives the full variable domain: GAGVSQSPSNKVTEKGKDVELRCDPISGHTALYWYRQSLGQGLEFLIYFQGNSAPDKSGLPSDRFSAERTGGSVSTLTIQRTQQEDSAVYLCASSLYFSGARTDTQYFGPGTRLTVL.

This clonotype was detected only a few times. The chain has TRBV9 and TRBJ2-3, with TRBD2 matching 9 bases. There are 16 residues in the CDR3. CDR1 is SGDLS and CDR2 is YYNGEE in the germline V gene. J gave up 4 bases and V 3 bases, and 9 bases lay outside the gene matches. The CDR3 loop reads CASSGRGGRFPDTQYF. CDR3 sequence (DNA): TGTGCCAGCAGCGGGCGGGGGGGCCGTTTCCCAGATACGCAGTATTTT.

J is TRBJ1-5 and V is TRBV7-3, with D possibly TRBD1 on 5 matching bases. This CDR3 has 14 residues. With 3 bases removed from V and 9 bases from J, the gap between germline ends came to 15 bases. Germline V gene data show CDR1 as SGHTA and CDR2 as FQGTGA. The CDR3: CASSLVGGARPQHF. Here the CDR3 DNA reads TGTGCCAGCAGCTTGGTGGGTGGGGCACGGCCCCAGCATTTT.

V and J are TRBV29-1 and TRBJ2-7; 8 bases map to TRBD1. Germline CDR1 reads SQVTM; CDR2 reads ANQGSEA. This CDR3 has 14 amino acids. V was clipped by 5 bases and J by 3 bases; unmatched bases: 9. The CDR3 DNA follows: TGCAGCGTTTGGACAGGGCAAGGAGACTACGAGCAGTACTTC. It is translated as CSVWTGQGDYEQYF.

The CDR3: CASRPGLAYNEQFF. The DNA for the CDR3 is TGTGCCAGCAGGCCGGGACTAGCATACAATGAGCAGTTCTTC. The genes are TRBV27 and TRBJ2-1, with 9 bases that match TRBD2. The length of the CDR3 is 14 residues. Trimming took 6 bases from V and 4 from J; bases not matched to a gene: 4. Germline V gene sequence: CDR1 MNHEY, CDR2 SMNVEV (reference sequence).

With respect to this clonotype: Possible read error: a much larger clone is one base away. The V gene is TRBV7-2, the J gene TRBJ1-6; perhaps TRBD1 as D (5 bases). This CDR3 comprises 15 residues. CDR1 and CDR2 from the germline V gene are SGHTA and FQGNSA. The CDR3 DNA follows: TGTGTCAGCAGCGAGGGGCTCCTCTATAATTCACCCCTCCACTTT. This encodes CVSSEGLLYNSPLHF.

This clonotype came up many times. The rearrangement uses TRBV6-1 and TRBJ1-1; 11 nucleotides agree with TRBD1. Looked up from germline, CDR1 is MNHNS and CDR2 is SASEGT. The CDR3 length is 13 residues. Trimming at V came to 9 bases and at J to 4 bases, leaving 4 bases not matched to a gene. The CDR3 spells CASSDRGRTEAFF. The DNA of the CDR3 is TGTGCCAGTTCGGACAGGGGGCGCACTGAAGCTTTCTTT.

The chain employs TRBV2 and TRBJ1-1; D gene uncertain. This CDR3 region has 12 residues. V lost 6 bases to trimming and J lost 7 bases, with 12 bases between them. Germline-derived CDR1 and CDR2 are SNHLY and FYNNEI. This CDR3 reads CASSPGEGEAFF. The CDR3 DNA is TGTGCCAGCAGCCCCGGGGAGGGTGAAGCTTTCTTT.

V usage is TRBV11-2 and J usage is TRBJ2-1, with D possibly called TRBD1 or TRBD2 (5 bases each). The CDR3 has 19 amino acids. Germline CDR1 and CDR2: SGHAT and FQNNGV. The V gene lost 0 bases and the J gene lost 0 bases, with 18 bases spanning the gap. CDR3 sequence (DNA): TGTGCCAGCAGCTTAGAAGGGAGACAGACGTCAAGCTCCTACAATGAGCAGTTCTTC. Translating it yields CASSLEGRQTSSSYNEQFF. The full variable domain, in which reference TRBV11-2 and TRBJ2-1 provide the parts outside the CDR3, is EAGVAQSPRYKIIEKRQSVAFWCNPISGHATLYWYQQILGQGPKLLIQFQNNGVVDDSQLPKDRFSAERLKGVDSTLKIQPAKLEDSAVYLCASSLEGRQTSSSYNEQFFGPGTRLTVL.

CDR3 in DNA: TGTGCCAGCAGTTATCGGGGATCCTACGAGCAGTACTTC. As protein: CASSYRGSYEQYF. The chain uses TRBV6-5 and TRBJ2-7, with D maybe TRBD2 (5 bases). Trimming pared 3 bases from V and 1 base from J, leaving 7 bases between. Germline V gene data show CDR1 as MNHEY and CDR2 as SVGAGI. The CDR3 extends over 13 amino acids.

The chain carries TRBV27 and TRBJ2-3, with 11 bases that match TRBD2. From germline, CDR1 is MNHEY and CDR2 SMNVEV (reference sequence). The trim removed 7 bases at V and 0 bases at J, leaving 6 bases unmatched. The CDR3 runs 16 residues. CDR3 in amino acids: CASKELAGGSTDTQYF. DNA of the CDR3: TGTGCCAGCAAAGAGCTAGCGGGGGGTAGCACAGATACGCAGTATTTT.

The CDR3 loop reads CASSPTASYEQYF. CDR3 in DNA: TGTGCCAGCAGCCCGACGGCTTCCTACGAGCAGTACTTC. The chain carries TRBV27 and TRBJ2-7; D unclear. This CDR3 comprises 13 residues. V was pared by 6 bases and J by 1 base, with 10 bases between. Germline CDR1 is MNHEY and CDR2 is SMNVEV (reference sequence).

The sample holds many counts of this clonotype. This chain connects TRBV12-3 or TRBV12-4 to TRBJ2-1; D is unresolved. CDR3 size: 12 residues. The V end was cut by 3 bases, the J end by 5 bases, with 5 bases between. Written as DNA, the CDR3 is TGTGCCAGCAGTTTGCTAAACAATGAGCAGTTCTTC. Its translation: CASSLLNNEQFF.

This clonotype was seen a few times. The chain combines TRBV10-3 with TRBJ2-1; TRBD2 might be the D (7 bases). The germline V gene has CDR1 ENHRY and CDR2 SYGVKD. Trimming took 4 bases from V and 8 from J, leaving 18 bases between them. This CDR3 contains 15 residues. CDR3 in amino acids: CAISVGGQGIDEQFF. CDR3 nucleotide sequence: TGTGCCATCAGTGTGGGGGGGCAGGGAATCGATGAGCAGTTCTTC.